What follows are 26 T cell receptor beta chains derived from one specimen sequenced in a study of cytomegalovirus exposure and HLA in healthy donors. The primer mix had 60 Vbeta and 13 Jbeta primers. Repertoires were generated with immunoSEQ multiplex PCR, while TCRdb's copy carries only in-frame clones and drops some. The table lists 55,000 to 75,000 clones, about 75% of them singletons. Material for sequencing was PBMCs. The receptor set was obtained from a woman in her 30s in good health and CMV-seropositive.

V usage is TRBV25-1 and J usage is TRBJ1-2; TRBD1 matches at 7 bases. V lost 1 base to trimming and J lost 2 bases; unmatched junction nucleotides: 10. Germline lookup yields CDR1 MGHDK and CDR2 SYGVNS. This CDR3 region has 17 residues. CDR3 sequence (DNA): TGTGCCAGCAGTGAATCGGGCAGGGGGTCAGTAAACTATGGCTACACCTTC. It is translated as CASSESGRGSVNYGYTF.

The chain couples TRBV5-1 to TRBJ2-3, with 15 bases identical to TRBD2. CDR3 size: 16 residues. Unmatched junction bases numbered 4, after V lost 3 bases and J lost 5 bases. In germline, CDR1 is SGHRS, CDR2 YFSETQ. CDR3 nucleotides: TGCGCCAGCAGCTCAGGACTAGCGGGAGGGAAAGATACGCAGTATTTT. This codes for CASSSGLAGGKDTQYF.

This chain uses TRBV5-5 with TRBJ1-5; D is uncertain. The ends were cut back, 5 bases at V and 6 bases at J, with 18 bases in the middle. Germline values: CDR1 SGHKS, CDR2 YYEKEE (reference sequence). CDR3 size: 15 residues. The chain's CDR3 is CASSSNPPAGQPQHF. The CDR3, as DNA: TGTGCCAGCAGTTCTAACCCCCCCGCGGGTCAGCCCCAGCATTTT.

The V call is TRBV11-1, the J call TRBJ2-7; D gene ambiguous. Trimming took off 3 bases at V and 5 bases at J, with 8 bases between the two ends. The CDR3 has 12 amino acids. Germline assignment: CDR1 SGHAT and CDR2 FQDESV (reference sequence). CDR3 coding DNA: TGTGCCAGCAGCTTTTTTCTTGACGAGCAGTACTTC. It specifies CASSFFLDEQYF. Supplemented by reference TRBV11-1 and TRBJ2-7, the full variable domain reads EAEVAQSPRYKITEKSQAVAFWCDPISGHATLYWYRQILGQGPELLVQFQDESVVDDSQLPKDRFSAERLKGVDSTLKIQPAELGDSAMYLCASSFFLDEQYFGPGTRLTVT.

This chain joins TRBV4-3 and TRBJ2-5, with 8 bases fitting TRBD2. Per the germline V gene, CDR1 is LGHNA and CDR2 is YSLEER. The CDR3 totals 17 residues. The junction had 6 bases not matched to a gene; V was cut back by 0 bases and J by 0 bases. CDR3 sequence (DNA): TGCGCCAGCAGCCAAGACCCTATGACTAGCGACCAAGAGACCCAGTACTTC. Translation gives CASSQDPMTSDQETQYF.

The V and J genes are TRBV30 and TRBJ2-1; D perhaps matches TRBD1 (6 bases). From germline, CDR1 is GTSNPN and CDR2 SVGIG (reference sequence). The CDR3 has 15 residues. The V gene lost 1 base and the J gene lost 4 bases, with 14 bases spanning the gap. CDR3: CAWSALLGGYNEQFF. In nucleotides, the CDR3 is TGTGCCTGGAGTGCCCTCTTAGGGGGTTACAATGAGCAGTTCTTC.

The chain employs TRBV2 and TRBJ2-7; D may be TRBD1 (5 bases). V dropped 7 bases and J dropped 4 bases, with 17 bases sitting between them. This CDR3 region has 14 residues. The germline CDR1 and CDR2 sequences are SNHLY and FYNNEI. The CDR3, as DNA: TGTGCCAGCAAGGTTATTAAATCAGGGTACGAGCAGTACTTC. Translating it yields CASKVIKSGYEQYF. The full variable domain, completed using reference TRBV2 and TRBJ2-7, is EPEVTQTPSHQVTQMGQEVILRCVPISNHLYFYWYRQILGQKVEFLVSFYNNEISEKSEIFDDQFSVERPDGSNFTLKIRSTKLEDSAMYFCASKVIKSGYEQYFGPGTRLTVT.

The chain employs TRBV18 and TRBJ1-3; D is uncertain. The V gene lost 1 base and the J gene lost 4 bases, with 11 bases spanning the gap. The CDR3 has 15 amino acids. In germline, CDR1 is KGHSH, CDR2 LQKENI. CDR3 in amino acids: CASSPQRLSGNTIYF. CDR3 bases: TGTGCCAGCTCACCACAGCGCCTATCGGGAAACACCATATATTTT.

The V call is TRBV15, the J call TRBJ2-2; 12 bases agree with TRBD2. Germline V lookup: CDR1 LNHNV, CDR2 YYDKDF (reference sequence). J gave up 4 bases and V 2 bases, and 5 bases lay outside the gene matches. CDR3 length equals 17 residues. CDR3 sequence (DNA): TGTGCCACCAGCAGAATGGGACTAGCGGGCAGCACCGGGGAGCTGTTTTTT. Amino acids: CATSRMGLAGSTGELFF.

In this sample, this clone turned up a few times. V is TRBV6-5 and J is TRBJ1-1; D is undetermined. V dropped 0 bases and J dropped 4 bases, with 6 bases sitting between them. Germline V lookup: CDR1 MNHEY, CDR2 SVGAGI. There are 13 residues in the CDR3. CDR3 in DNA: TGTGCCAGCAGTTACTCGACAACCACTGAAGCTTTCTTT. Encoded protein: CASSYSTTTEAFF.

This clone was observed once. The chain carries TRBV28 and TRBJ1-1; D gene uncertain. In germline, CDR1 is MDHEN, CDR2 SYDVKM. V shed 4 bases and J shed 6 bases, with 15 bases lying between them. The CDR3 totals 14 residues. DNA for the CDR3: TGTGCCAGCAGTTCCCCCCAGGCAGTCGCTGAAGCTTTCTTT. Residues: CASSSPQAVAEAFF.

This clone has a handful of counts. The chain has TRBV6-5 and TRBJ2-2; TRBD2 matches at 13 bases. J lost 8 bases, V lost 8 bases, and 5 bases had no gene match. This CDR3 has 14 amino acids. The germline V gene has CDR1 MNHEY and CDR2 SVGAGI. DNA of the CDR3: TGTGCCAGCCGACTAGCGGGAGGCGCGGGGGAGCTGTTTTTT. Translated, it gives CASRLAGGAGELFF.

The CDR3 spells CASSLRTSGIKETQYF. As DNA, the CDR3 is TGTGCCAGCAGCTTAAGGACTAGCGGGATTAAAGAGACCCAGTACTTC. V is TRBV13 and J is TRBJ2-5, with 12 bases fitting TRBD2. In germline, CDR1 is PRHDT, CDR2 FYEKMQ (reference sequence). This CDR3 has 16 amino acids. V was clipped by 2 bases and J by 3 bases; unmatched bases: 4.

The V gene is TRBV28, the J gene TRBJ2-7; TRBD1 matches at 7 bases. The CDR3 runs 12 residues. Trimming took 9 bases from V and 1 from J; bases not matched to a gene: 3. Germline V gives CDR1 MDHEN, CDR2 SYDVKM. Here the CDR3 DNA reads TGTGCCAGTACAGGGGATTCCTACGAGCAGTACTTC. It encodes CASTGDSYEQYF.

The CDR3 nucleotides read TGTGCCAGCAGCCCTGGGACAGGGGGGACCCAGTACTTC. Protein product: CASSPGTGGTQYF. The chain is built from TRBV7-3 and TRBJ2-5; 11 nucleotides align to TRBD1. Losses at the gene ends were 5 bases for V and 7 bases for J; bases not matched to a gene: 3. The CDR3 has 13 amino acids. From germline, CDR1 is SGHTA and CDR2 FQGTGA. Complete variable domain (other parts from reference TRBV7-3 and TRBJ2-5): GAGVSQTPSNKVTEKGKYVELRCDPISGHTALYWYRQSLGQGPEFLIYFQGTGAADDSGLPNDRFFAVRPEGSVSTLKIQRTERGDSAVYLCASSPGTGGTQYFGPGTRLLVL.

The chain joins TRBV29-1 to TRBJ1-2; 8 bases line up with TRBD1. J lost 5 bases, V lost 1 base, and 9 bases had no gene match. The CDR3 runs to 15 residues. Per germline, CDR1 SQVTM and CDR2 ANQGSEA. The DNA for the CDR3 is TGCAGCGTTGAAGGAGGACAGGGTGAGCGTTATGGCTACACCTTC. Translated: CSVEGGQGERYGYTF.

The sample holds one count of this clone. The gene calls are TRBV19 and TRBJ2-3, with TRBD2 matching 8 bases. V was clipped by 7 bases and J by 3 bases; unmatched bases: 6. The CDR3 loop spans 14 amino acids. CDR1 and CDR2 (germline): LNHDA, SQIVND (reference sequence). Here the CDR3 reads CASTNGRGTDTQYF. The CDR3 bases are TGTGCCAGTACCAACGGGAGGGGTACAGATACGCAGTATTTT.

The chain links TRBV7-9 to TRBJ2-6, with 9 bases matching TRBD1. The CDR3 runs to 16 residues. Germline V gene lookup returns CDR1 SEHNR and CDR2 FQNEAQ (reference sequence). Unmatched junction bases numbered 7, after V lost 3 bases and J lost 7 bases. The CDR3 protein is CASSLSGDRVANVLTF. In nucleotides, the CDR3 is TGTGCCAGCAGCTTGTCCGGGGACAGGGTAGCCAACGTCCTGACTTTC.

The chain recombines TRBV5-6 with TRBJ2-5; TRBD1 aligns across 7 bases. Germline V gene sequence: CDR1 SGHDT, CDR2 YYEEEE. The CDR3 is made up of 14 amino acids. Trimming cost V 1 base and J 2 bases; bases outside gene matches: 2. The CDR3 loop is CASSLRGQQETQYF. CDR3 nucleotides: TGTGCCAGCAGCTTGAGGGGGCAGCAAGAGACCCAGTACTTC.

The chain has TRBV27 and TRBJ1-6; no clear D gene. The CDR3 runs 16 residues. Trimming took off 8 bases at V and 8 bases at J, with 22 bases between the two ends. The germline CDR1 and CDR2 sequences are MNHEY and SMNVEV (reference sequence). The DNA for the CDR3 is TGTGCCAGCGTCCCCAACCCGGACTCCCGGGATTCACCCCTCCACTTT. Its translation is CASVPNPDSRDSPLHF.

V gene TRBV9 combines with J gene TRBJ1-2; 9 positions match TRBD1. Germline V gene data show CDR1 as SGDLS and CDR2 as YYNGEE. The CDR3 has 15 amino acids. V lost 4 bases and J lost 0; bases outside the gene matches: 4. CDR3 DNA: TGTGCCAGCAGCCTAGGACAGGGGACTAACTATGGCTACACCTTC. This encodes CASSLGQGTNYGYTF.

In its sample, this clone was seen once. The J gene is TRBJ2-2, the V gene TRBV5-4, with D perhaps TRBD2 (6 bases). V dropped 2 bases and J dropped 0 bases, with 14 bases sitting between them. There are 17 residues in the CDR3. Looked up from germline, CDR1 is SGHNT and CDR2 is YYREEE (reference sequence). The CDR3 nucleotides are TGTGCCAGCAGCTTTCGACTAGTCCCCCCGAACACCGGGGAGCTGTTTTTT. Its translation is CASSFRLVPPNTGELFF.

The J gene is TRBJ2-7, the V gene TRBV4-3; D is perhaps TRBD1 (5 bases). The CDR3 runs to 15 residues. Looked up from germline, CDR1 is LGHNA and CDR2 is YSLEER. V gave up 0 bases and J gave up 0 bases, with 9 bases separating them. The CDR3 here is CASSQDQGLSYEQYF. The CDR3 coding sequence is TGCGCCAGCAGCCAAGACCAGGGCCTCTCCTACGAGCAGTACTTC.

The chain recombines TRBV6-1 with TRBJ2-7; 7 bases are a match to TRBD1. This CDR3 has 14 residues. The junction had 5 bases not matched to a gene; V was cut back by 4 bases and J by 2 bases. The V gene's germline CDR1 is MNHNS and CDR2 SASEGT. CDR3 amino acids: CASSGSGTAYEQYF. For the CDR3, the DNA is TGTGCCAGCAGTGGTTCCGGGACAGCCTACGAGCAGTACTTC.

The J gene is TRBJ2-4, the V gene TRBV2; maybe TRBD1 (5 bases). Germline CDR1 SNHLY, CDR2 FYNNEI. Trimming removed 2 bases at V and 6 bases at J, with 26 bases between. This CDR3 is 19 amino acids long. Here the CDR3 reads CASSERARAIIAVLNIQYF. As DNA, the CDR3 is TGTGCCAGCAGTGAAAGGGCCAGGGCCATAATCGCAGTTCTAAACATTCAGTACTTC.

This chain links TRBV6-6 with TRBJ1-4, with D hard to call. CDR1 MNHNY and CDR2 SVGAGI come from the germline V gene (reference sequence). This CDR3 contains 15 residues. V lost 1 base and J 0 bases, leaving 6 bases between the germline ends. The CDR3 nucleotides are TGTGCCAGCAGTTACTTCCCCGCAACTAATGAAAAACTGTTTTTT. The encoded protein is CASSYFPATNEKLFF.